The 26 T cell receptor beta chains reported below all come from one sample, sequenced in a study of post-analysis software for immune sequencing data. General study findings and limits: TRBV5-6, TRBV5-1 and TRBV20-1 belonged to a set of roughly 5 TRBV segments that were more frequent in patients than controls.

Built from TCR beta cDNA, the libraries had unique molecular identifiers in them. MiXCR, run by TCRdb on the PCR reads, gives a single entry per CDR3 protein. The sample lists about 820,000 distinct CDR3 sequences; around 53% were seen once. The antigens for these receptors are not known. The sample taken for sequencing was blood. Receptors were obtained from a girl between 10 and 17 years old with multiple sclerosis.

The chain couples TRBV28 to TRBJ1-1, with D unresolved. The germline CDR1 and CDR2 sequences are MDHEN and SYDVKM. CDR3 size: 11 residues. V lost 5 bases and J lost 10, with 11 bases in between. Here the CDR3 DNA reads TGTGCCAGCAGTGCCCGAGGCTCAGCTTTCTTT. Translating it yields CASSARGSAFF.

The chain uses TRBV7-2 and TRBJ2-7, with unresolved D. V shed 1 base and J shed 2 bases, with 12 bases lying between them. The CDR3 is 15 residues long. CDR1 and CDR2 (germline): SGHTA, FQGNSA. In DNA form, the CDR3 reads TGTGCCAGCAGCTTAGGCCGGCGTTTAGCCTACGAGCAGTACTTC. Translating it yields CASSLGRRLAYEQYF. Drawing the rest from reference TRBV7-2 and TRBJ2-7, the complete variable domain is GAGVSQSPSNKVTEKGKDVELRCDPISGHTALYWYRQSLGQGLEFLIYFQGNSAPDKSGLPSDRFSAERTGGSVSTLTIQRTQQEDSAVYLCASSLGRRLAYEQYFGPGTRLTVT.

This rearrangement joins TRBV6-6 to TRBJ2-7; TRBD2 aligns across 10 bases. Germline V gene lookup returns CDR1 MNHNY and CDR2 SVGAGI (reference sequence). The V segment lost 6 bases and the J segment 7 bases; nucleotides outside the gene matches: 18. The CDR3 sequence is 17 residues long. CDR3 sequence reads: CASRQREGQGGHNEQYF. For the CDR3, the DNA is TGTGCCAGCAGGCAGCGGGAGGGCCAAGGGGGGCACAATGAGCAGTACTTC.

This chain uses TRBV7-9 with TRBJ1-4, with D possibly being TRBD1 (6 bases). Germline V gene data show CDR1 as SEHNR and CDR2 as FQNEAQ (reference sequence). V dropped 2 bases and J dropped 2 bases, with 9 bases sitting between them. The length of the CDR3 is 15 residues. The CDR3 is CASSLRTGTNEKLFF. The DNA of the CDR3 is TGTGCCAGCAGCTTACGCACAGGGACTAATGAAAAACTGTTTTTT.

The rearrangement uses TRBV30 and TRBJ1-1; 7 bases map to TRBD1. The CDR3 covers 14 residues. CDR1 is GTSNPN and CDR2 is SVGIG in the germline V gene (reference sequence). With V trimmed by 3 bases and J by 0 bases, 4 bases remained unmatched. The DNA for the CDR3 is TGTGCCTGGAGGCGACAGGGAATGAACACTGAAGCTTTCTTT. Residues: CAWRRQGMNTEAFF.

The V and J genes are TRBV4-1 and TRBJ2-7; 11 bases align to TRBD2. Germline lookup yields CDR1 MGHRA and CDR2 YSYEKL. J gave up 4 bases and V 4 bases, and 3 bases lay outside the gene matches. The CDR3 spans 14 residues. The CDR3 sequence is CASSPIAGGYEQYF. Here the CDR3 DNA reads TGCGCCAGCAGCCCCATAGCGGGGGGGTACGAGCAGTACTTC.

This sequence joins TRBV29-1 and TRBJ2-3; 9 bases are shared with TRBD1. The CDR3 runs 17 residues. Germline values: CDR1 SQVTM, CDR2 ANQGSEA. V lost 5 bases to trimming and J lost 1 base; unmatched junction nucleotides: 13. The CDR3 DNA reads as TGCAGCGTTACCCCGGGACAGGGCCCAAGGGGCACAGATACGCAGTATTTT. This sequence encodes CSVTPGQGPRGTDTQYF.

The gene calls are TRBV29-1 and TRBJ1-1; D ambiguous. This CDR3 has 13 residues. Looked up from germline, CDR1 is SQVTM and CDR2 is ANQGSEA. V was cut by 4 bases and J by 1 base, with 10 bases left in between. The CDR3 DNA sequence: TGCAGCGTTGTTCTCACAGAGAACACTGAAGCTTTCTTT. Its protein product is CSVVLTENTEAFF. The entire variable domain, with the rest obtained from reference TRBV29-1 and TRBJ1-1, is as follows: SAVISQKPSRDICQRGTSLTIQCQVDSQVTMMFWYRQQPGQSLTLIATANQGSEATYESGFVIDKFPISRPNLTFSTLTVSNMSPEDSSIYLCSVVLTENTEAFFGQGTRLTVV.

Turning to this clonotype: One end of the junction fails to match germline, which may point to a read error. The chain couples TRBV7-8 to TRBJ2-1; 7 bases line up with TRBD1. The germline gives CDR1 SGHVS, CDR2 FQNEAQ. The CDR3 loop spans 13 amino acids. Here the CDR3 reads CASSRGRWNEKFF. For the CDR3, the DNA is TGTGCCAGCAGCAGGGGGCGCTGGAATGAGAAGTTCTTC.

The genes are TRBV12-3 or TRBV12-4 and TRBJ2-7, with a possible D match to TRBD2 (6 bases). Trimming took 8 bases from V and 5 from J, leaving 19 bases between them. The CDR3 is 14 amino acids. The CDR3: CASGVTSGGHEQYF. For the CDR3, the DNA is TGTGCCAGCGGAGTCACCTCCGGAGGGCACGAGCAGTACTTC.

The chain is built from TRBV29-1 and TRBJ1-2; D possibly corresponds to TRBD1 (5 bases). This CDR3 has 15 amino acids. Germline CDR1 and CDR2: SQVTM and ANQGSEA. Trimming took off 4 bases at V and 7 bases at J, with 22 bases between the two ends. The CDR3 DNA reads TGCAGCGTTGTGCCGTGGGGCGTCGTAGGTGCTGGCTACACCTTC. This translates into CSVVPWGVVGAGYTF.

CDR3 sequence: CASSRAPSNTGELFF. The CDR3 DNA follows: TGTGCCAGCAGCCGGGCGCCTTCTAACACCGGGGAGCTGTTTTTT. J is TRBJ2-2 and V is TRBV6-5; D gene ambiguous. CDR3 length: 15 amino acids. From germline, CDR1 is MNHEY and CDR2 SVGAGI. V gave up 6 bases and J gave up 2 bases, with 13 bases separating them.

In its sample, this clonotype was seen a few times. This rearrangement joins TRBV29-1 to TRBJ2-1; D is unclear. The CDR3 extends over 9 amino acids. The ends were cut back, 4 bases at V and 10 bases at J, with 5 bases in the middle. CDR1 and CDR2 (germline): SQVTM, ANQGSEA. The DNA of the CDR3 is TGCAGCGTTGGTTTCGAGCAGTTCTTC. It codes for CSVGFEQFF.

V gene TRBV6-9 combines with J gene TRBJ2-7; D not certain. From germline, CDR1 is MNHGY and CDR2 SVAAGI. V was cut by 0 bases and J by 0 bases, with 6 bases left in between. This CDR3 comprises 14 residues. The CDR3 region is CASSYSSASYEQYF. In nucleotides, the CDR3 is TGTGCCAGCAGTTATTCCTCAGCCTCCTACGAGCAGTACTTC.

The CDR3 sequence is CSAGDAGLAYEQYF. The CDR3, as DNA: TGCAGTGCGGGGGACGCGGGACTTGCCTACGAGCAGTACTTC. The chain has TRBV20-1 and TRBJ2-7, with a weak D call TRBD2 (6 bases). Trimming removed 6 bases from V and 2 bases from J, with 17 bases in between. There are 14 residues in the CDR3. The germline gives CDR1 DFQATT, CDR2 SNEGSKA (reference sequence).

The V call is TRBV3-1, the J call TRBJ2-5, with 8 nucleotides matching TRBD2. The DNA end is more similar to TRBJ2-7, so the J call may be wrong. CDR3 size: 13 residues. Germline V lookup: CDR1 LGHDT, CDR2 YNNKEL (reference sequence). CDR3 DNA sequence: TGTGCCAGCAGCGGGACTAGTTTTGGCGAGCAGTACTTC. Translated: CASSGTSFGEQYF.

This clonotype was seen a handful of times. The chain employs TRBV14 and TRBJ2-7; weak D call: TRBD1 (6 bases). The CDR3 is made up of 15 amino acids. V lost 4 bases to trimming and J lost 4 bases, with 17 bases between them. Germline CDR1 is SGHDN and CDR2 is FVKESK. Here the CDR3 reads CASSRGQSEVYEQYF. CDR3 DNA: TGTGCCAGCAGCCGCGGACAGTCCGAGGTATACGAGCAGTACTTC. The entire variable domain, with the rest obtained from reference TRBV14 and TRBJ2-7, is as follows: EAGVTQFPSHSVIEKGQTVTLRCDPISGHDNLYWYRRVMGKEIKFLLHFVKESKQDESGMPNNRFLAERTGGTYSTLKVQPAELEDSGVYFCASSRGQSEVYEQYFGPGTRLTVT.

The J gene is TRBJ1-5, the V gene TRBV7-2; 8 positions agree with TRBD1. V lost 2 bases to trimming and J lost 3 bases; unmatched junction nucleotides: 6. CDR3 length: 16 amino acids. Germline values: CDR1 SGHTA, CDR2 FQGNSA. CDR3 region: CASSLRTGFNNQPQHF. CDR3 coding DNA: TGTGCCAGCAGCTTAAGGACAGGGTTTAACAATCAGCCCCAGCATTTT.

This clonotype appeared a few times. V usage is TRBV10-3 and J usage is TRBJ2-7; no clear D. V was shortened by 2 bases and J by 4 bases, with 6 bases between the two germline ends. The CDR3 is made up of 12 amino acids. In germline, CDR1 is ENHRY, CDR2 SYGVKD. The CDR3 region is CAISEARYEQYF. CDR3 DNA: TGTGCCATCAGTGAGGCGCGGTACGAGCAGTACTTC.

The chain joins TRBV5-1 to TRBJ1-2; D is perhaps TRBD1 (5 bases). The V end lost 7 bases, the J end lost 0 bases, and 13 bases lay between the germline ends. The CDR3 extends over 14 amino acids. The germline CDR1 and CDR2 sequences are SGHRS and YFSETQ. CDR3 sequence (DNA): TGCGCCAGCGCTTCAACAGGAGCTAACTATGGCTACACCTTC. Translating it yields CASASTGANYGYTF.

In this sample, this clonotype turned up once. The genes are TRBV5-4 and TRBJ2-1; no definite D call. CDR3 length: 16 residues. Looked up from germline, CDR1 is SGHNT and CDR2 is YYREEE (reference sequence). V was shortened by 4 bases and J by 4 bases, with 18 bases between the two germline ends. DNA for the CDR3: TGTGCCAGCAGCCGGGCAGAGCGCTACATGTACAATGAGCAGTTCTTC. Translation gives CASSRAERYMYNEQFF.

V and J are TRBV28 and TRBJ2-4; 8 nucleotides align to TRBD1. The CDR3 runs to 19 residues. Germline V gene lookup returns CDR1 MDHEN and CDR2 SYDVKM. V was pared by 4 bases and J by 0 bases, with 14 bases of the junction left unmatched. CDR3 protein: CASSSGTGPGLLAKNIQYF. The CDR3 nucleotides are TGTGCCAGCAGTTCGGGGACAGGACCGGGCCTCCTAGCCAAAAACATTCAGTACTTC. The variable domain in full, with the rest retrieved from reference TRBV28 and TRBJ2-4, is DVKVTQSSRYLVKRTGEKVFLECVQDMDHENMFWYRQDPGLGLRLIYFSYDVKMKEKGDIPEGYSVSREKKERFSLILESASTNQTSMYLCASSSGTGPGLLAKNIQYFGAGTRLSVL.

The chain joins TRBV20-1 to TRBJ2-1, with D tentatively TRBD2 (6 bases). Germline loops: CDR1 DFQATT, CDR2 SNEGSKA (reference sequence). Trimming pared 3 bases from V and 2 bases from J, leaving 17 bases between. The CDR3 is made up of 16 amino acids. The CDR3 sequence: CSASKRGLNPYNEQFF. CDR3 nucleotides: TGCAGTGCTAGTAAAAGGGGACTTAATCCCTACAATGAGCAGTTCTTC.

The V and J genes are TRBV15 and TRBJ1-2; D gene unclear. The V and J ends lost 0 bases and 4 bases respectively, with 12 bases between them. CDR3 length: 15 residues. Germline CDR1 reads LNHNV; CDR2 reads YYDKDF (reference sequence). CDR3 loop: CATSREGPGLYGYTF. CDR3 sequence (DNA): TGTGCCACCAGCAGAGAGGGCCCCGGGCTCTATGGCTACACCTTC.

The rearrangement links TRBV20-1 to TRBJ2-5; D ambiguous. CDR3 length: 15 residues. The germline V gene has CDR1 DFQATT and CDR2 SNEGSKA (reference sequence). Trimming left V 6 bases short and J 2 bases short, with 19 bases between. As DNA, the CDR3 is TGCAGTGCCGCGTCCTTTGGGTTTTTTCAAGAGACCCAGTACTTC. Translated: CSAASFGFFQETQYF.

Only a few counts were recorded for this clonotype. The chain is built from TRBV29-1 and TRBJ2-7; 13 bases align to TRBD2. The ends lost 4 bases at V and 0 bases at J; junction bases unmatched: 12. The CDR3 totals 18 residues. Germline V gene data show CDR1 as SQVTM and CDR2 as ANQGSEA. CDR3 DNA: TGCAGCGTTGGAGGACTAGCGGGAGAAAGACCGTACTCCTACGAGCAGTACTTC. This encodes CSVGGLAGERPYSYEQYF.